Following are 13 T cell receptor beta chains from one sample sequenced in a study of cytomegalovirus exposure and HLA in healthy donors (TCRdb year 2017). The library was generated by the immunoSEQ multiplex PCR assay. For the multiplex PCR, a mixture combining 60 forward primers for TCR Vbeta segments and 13 reverse primers for TCR Jbeta segments was used. TCRdb re-hosts the immuneACCESS table, in-frame sequences only. Its copies lack some clones; in the studies checked, an unresolved V gene accounts for under half of them, and the cause for the rest is not known. The sample includes about 94,000 clones, with around 8% observed a single time. About 2.3% of the sample comes from the top ten. Material for sequencing was PBMCs. These TCRs come from a man aged 50 to 60 in good health and CMV-seronegative.

The chain is built from TRBV6-1 and TRBJ1-5; D gene uncertain. Germline assignment: CDR1 MNHNS and CDR2 SASEGT. The CDR3 length is 15 residues. V gave up 3 bases and J gave up 11 bases, with 20 bases separating them. The CDR3 sequence: CASSDQRAEGRAQHF. The CDR3 bases are TGTGCCAGCAGTGACCAGAGAGCGGAAGGAAGGGCCCAGCATTTT.

The chain carries TRBV7-8 and TRBJ2-5, with D tentatively TRBD1 (5 bases). V was trimmed by 1 base and J by 5 bases, leaving 11 bases between them. This CDR3 region has 14 residues. Germline CDR1 is SGHVS and CDR2 is FQNEAQ. The chain's CDR3 is CASSLGWAGETQYF. CDR3 DNA sequence: TGTGCCAGCAGCTTAGGCTGGGCAGGGGAGACCCAGTACTTC.

A few counts support this clone. The CDR3 is CASSLETSSYNEQFF. CDR3 coding DNA: TGCGCCAGCAGCTTGGAAACCAGCTCCTACAATGAGCAGTTCTTC. The V call is TRBV5-1, the J call TRBJ2-1; D remains unclear. The germline V gene has CDR1 SGHRS and CDR2 YFSETQ. The CDR3 contains 15 residues. The V gene lost 0 bases and the J gene lost 0 bases, with 7 bases spanning the gap.

This chain uses TRBV5-1 with TRBJ2-7, with 8 nucleotides matching TRBD1. CDR1 is SGHRS, CDR2 YFSETQ, per germline. The ends lost 4 bases at V and 2 bases at J; junction bases unmatched: 5. CDR3 size: 14 residues. CDR3 bases: TGCGCCAGCAGCCAGGCAGGGGGCACCTACGAGCAGTACTTC. It specifies CASSQAGGTYEQYF.

In this sample, this clone turned up a few times. The chain links TRBV6-5 to TRBJ1-2; D ambiguous. Germline loops: CDR1 MNHEY, CDR2 SVGAGI. This CDR3 has 13 amino acids. V gave up 2 bases and J gave up 4 bases, with 8 bases separating them. The CDR3 is CASSYTGSYGYTF. The CDR3 coding sequence is TGTGCCAGCAGTTACACGGGAAGCTATGGCTACACCTTC.

A note on this clone: One end of the junction does not line up with germline, which may come from a read error. The rearrangement joins TRBV15 to TRBJ1-5; TRBD1 matches at 9 bases. The germline V gene encodes CDR1 LNHNV and CDR2 YYDKDF (reference sequence). The CDR3 loop spans 18 amino acids. CDR3 nucleotides: TGTGCCACCAGCAGAGGGGGACAGGGTTTTTTAAGCAATCAGCCCCAGCCTTTT. It specifies CATSRGGQGFLSNQPQPF.

The chain uses TRBV2 and TRBJ1-6; maybe TRBD1 (5 bases). Germline assignment: CDR1 SNHLY and CDR2 FYNNEI. There are 14 residues in the CDR3. V was trimmed by 3 bases and J by 6 bases, leaving 9 bases between them. CDR3 region: CASSDGGVNSPLHF. CDR3 in DNA: TGTGCCAGCAGTGATGGGGGGGTTAATTCACCCCTCCACTTT. Using reference TRBV2 and TRBJ1-6 for the parts outside the CDR3, the full variable domain is EPEVTQTPSHQVTQMGQEVILRCVPISNHLYFYWYRQILGQKVEFLVSFYNNEISEKSEIFDDQFSVERPDGSNFTLKIRSTKLEDSAMYFCASSDGGVNSPLHFGNGTRLTVT.

This clone was recorded a few times. Sequence at one end of the junction differs from germline and may be a read error. The chain uses TRBV5-6 and TRBJ1-5; 10 nucleotides align to TRBD1. This CDR3 is 15 amino acids long. Germline V gene data show CDR1 as SGHDT and CDR2 as YYEEEE. The CDR3 coding sequence is TGTGCCAGCAGCTTGGGGACAGGGGGAAATCAGCCCCAGCGTTTT. Translated, it gives CASSLGTGGNQPQRF.

A few counts support this clone. The V call is TRBV6-5, the J call TRBJ1-1; 7 bases map to TRBD1. The ends lost 1 base at V and 7 bases at J; junction bases unmatched: 9. The CDR3 consists of 15 residues. Germline V lookup: CDR1 MNHEY, CDR2 SVGAGI. The CDR3 DNA reads TGTGCCAGCAGTTACTTAGCTGACAGGGTCGTTGAAGCTTTCTTT. It encodes CASSYLADRVVEAFF.

This clone showed up just a few times. The chain recombines TRBV28 with TRBJ2-5; D remains unclear. The CDR3 is 12 amino acids. V was shortened by 6 bases and J by 2 bases, with 7 bases between the two germline ends. Germline V gives CDR1 MDHEN, CDR2 SYDVKM. The CDR3 is CASRKLQETQYF. The DNA for the CDR3 is TGTGCCAGCAGGAAACTTCAAGAGACCCAGTACTTC.

This clone was seen a handful of times. CDR3 amino acids: CAWRPRARSRRSYNEQFF. The DNA for the CDR3 is TGTGCCTGGAGGCCCAGGGCCCGTTCCCGTCGCTCCTACAATGAGCAGTTCTTC. V is TRBV30 and J is TRBJ2-1; TRBD1 might be the D (5 bases). The CDR3 totals 18 residues. Per germline, CDR1 GTSNPN and CDR2 SVGIG (reference sequence). V lost 3 bases to trimming and J lost 0 bases, with 21 bases between them.

The chain couples TRBV6-5 to TRBJ2-3, with D tentatively TRBD2 (5 bases). The CDR3 contains 13 residues. Trimming left V 6 bases short and J 2 bases short, with 9 bases between. Germline CDR1 reads MNHEY; CDR2 reads SVGAGI. The CDR3 DNA follows: TGTGCCAGCAGGCCGGAGGCCACAGATACGCAGTATTTT. Translation gives CASRPEATDTQYF.

This clone was seen more than once but under ten times. This chain links TRBV7-2 with TRBJ2-5; the D gene is possibly TRBD2 (5 bases). There are 11 residues in the CDR3. Per germline, CDR1 SGHTA and CDR2 FQGNSA. Trimming shortened V by 5 bases and J by 5 bases, and 6 bases separated the two germline ends. The CDR3 region is CASSPGETQYF. The CDR3, as DNA: TGTGCCAGCAGCCCGGGGGAGACCCAGTACTTC.